Below are 15 T cell receptor beta chains sequenced from a single sample in a study of CD8+CD57+ T cells in acquired aplastic anemia. Profiling of TCR beta VDJ combinations and CDR3 sequences used genomic DNA as template. TCRdb ran MiXCR on the reads and lists one entry per CDR3 protein. The table lists around 200,000 distinct CDR3 sequences, around 49% of them singletons. An expansion of CD8+CD57+ cells by flow cytometry had been shown in patients chosen for sequencing. Specimen: sorted CD4+, CD8+, or CD8+CD57+ T cells (not recorded which) from PBMCs. These receptors were taken from a human donor with aplastic anemia.

A remark on this clonotype: A much larger clone lies one base from this, so it may be a read error. Here the CDR3 reads CASSNVPGQGGCEQYF. The CDR3 DNA reads TGCGCCAGCAGCAACGTACCGGGACAGGGGGGGTGCGAGCAGTACTTC. The chain joins TRBV19 to TRBJ2-7, with TRBD1 matching 11 bases. In germline, CDR1 is LNHDA, CDR2 SQIVND (reference sequence). The length of the CDR3 is 16 residues. Filled out from reference TRBV19 and TRBJ2-7, the complete variable domain reads DGGITQSPKYLFRKEGQNVTLSCEQNLNHDAMYWYRQDPGQGLRLIYYSQIVNDFQKGDIAEGYSVSREKKESFPLTVTSAQKNPTAFYLCASSNVPGQGGCEQYFGPGTRLTVT.

The rearrangement joins TRBV7-8 to TRBJ2-7, with 9 bases aligning to TRBD1. Germline assignment: CDR1 SGHVS and CDR2 FQNEAQ. V shed 5 bases and J 3 bases; nucleotides not matched to a gene: 2. This CDR3 region has 13 residues. The CDR3: CASSTDRGYEQYF. Here the CDR3 DNA reads TGTGCCAGCAGCACGGACAGGGGCTACGAGCAGTACTTC. The whole variable domain, filled in from reference TRBV7-8 and TRBJ2-7, reads GAGVSQSPRYKVAKRGQDVALRCDPISGHVSLFWYQQALGQGPEFLTYFQNEAQLDKSGLPSDRFFAERPEGSVSTLKIQRTQQEDSAVYLCASSTDRGYEQYFGPGTRLTVT.

This sequence joins TRBV19 and TRBJ2-7; 8 nucleotides match TRBD1. Germline V gives CDR1 LNHDA, CDR2 SQIVND (reference sequence). The V gene end was trimmed by 9 bases and the J gene end by 5 bases; junction bases not matched to a gene: 15. The CDR3 runs 15 residues. The DNA of the CDR3 is TGTGCCAGCACCAGCCGCGGACAGGGAAACGACGAGCAGTACGTC. Translation: CASTSRGQGNDEQYV.

The rearrangement uses TRBV2 and TRBJ1-1, with a tentative D call TRBD1 (6 bases). The CDR3 runs 11 residues. Trimming shortened V by 6 bases and J by 11 bases, and 13 bases separated the two germline ends. Germline V lookup: CDR1 SNHLY, CDR2 FYNNEI. CDR3 bases: TGTGCCAGCAGGGGGGGGCCGGTGGCTTTCTTT. Its translation is CASRGGPVAFF.

In its sample, this clonotype was seen many times. This chain uses TRBV20-1 with TRBJ1-2; 8 bases agree with TRBD1. This CDR3 spans 13 amino acids. Germline CDR1 is DFQATT and CDR2 is SNEGSKA (reference sequence). Germline trimming cut 6 bases from V and 6 bases from J; bases unmatched to any gene: 9. DNA for the CDR3: TGCAGTGCCCCGGACGACAGGGGCCATGGCTACACCTTC. Amino acids: CSAPDDRGHGYTF.

This clonotype appeared a single time. The chain links TRBV5-1 to TRBJ2-2, with D perhaps assigned TRBD1 or TRBD2 (5 bases each). Trimming removed 0 bases at V and 4 bases at J, with 10 bases between. In germline, CDR1 is SGHRS, CDR2 YFSETQ. CDR3 length: 15 residues. The CDR3 protein is CASSLVQGATGELFF. In nucleotides, the CDR3 is TGCGCCAGCAGCTTGGTGCAGGGAGCCACCGGGGAGCTGTTTTTT.

Comment on this clonotype: The CDR3 ends on some other residue instead of the conserved phenylalanine or tryptophan, so this is likely a read error. CDR3 DNA sequence: TGTGCCAGCAGCCAAGTTAATGCCGGGGAGCTGTTTCTT. Its translation is CASSQVNAGELFL. J is TRBJ2-2 and V is TRBV3-1; D call uncertain. The germline CDR1 and CDR2 sequences are LGHDT and YNNKEL (reference sequence). Trimming took off 1 base at V and 6 bases at J, with 6 bases between the two ends. The CDR3 sequence is 13 residues long.

This clonotype is a singleton in its sample. As the CDR3 is not closed by the conserved phenylalanine or tryptophan, this likely results from a read error. The CDR3 sequence: CAISNKGASSYEQYL. Here the CDR3 DNA reads TGTGCCATCAGCAACAAGGGGGCGAGCTCCTACGAGCAGTACCTC. V gene TRBV10-3 combines with J gene TRBJ2-7; 7 bases align to TRBD1. The CDR3 consists of 15 residues. The V gene's germline CDR1 is ENHRY and CDR2 SYGVKD. Trimming cost V 6 bases and J 0 bases; bases outside gene matches: 8.

The chain links TRBV7-3 to TRBJ1-2; 7 nucleotides agree with TRBD1. V was clipped by 2 bases and J by 0 bases; unmatched bases: 6. The CDR3 sequence is 16 residues long. The germline V gene has CDR1 SGHTA and CDR2 FQGTGA. The DNA for the CDR3 is TGTGCCAGCAGCTTATGGATAGGGGGCCCTAACTATGGCTACACCTTC. It codes for CASSLWIGGPNYGYTF.

The CDR3 coding sequence is TGTGCCACCAACCAGGGTGTCAATCAGCCCCAGCATTTT. Protein: CATNQGVNQPQHF. The chain uses TRBV15 and TRBJ1-5, with D possibly matching TRBD1 (5 bases). V was clipped by 7 bases and J by 3 bases, with 10 bases between them. The CDR3 totals 13 residues. Germline CDR1 is LNHNV and CDR2 is YYDKDF (reference sequence).

The V call is TRBV7-2, the J call TRBJ2-7; the match to TRBD2 covers 12 bases. V was clipped by 5 bases and J by 4 bases; unmatched bases: 6. CDR1 SGHTA and CDR2 FQGNSA come from the germline V gene. The CDR3 totals 15 residues. Here the CDR3 DNA reads TGTGCCAGCAGCCGACCACTAGCGGGGGGTTACGAGCAGTACTTC. This encodes CASSRPLAGGYEQYF.

The chain combines TRBV12-3 or TRBV12-4 with TRBJ1-4; 9 positions match TRBD1. V was pared by 3 bases and J by 9 bases, with 5 bases of the junction left unmatched. The CDR3 has 14 amino acids. CDR3 nucleotides: TGTGCCAGCAGTTTGGGGGACAGGGTACAAAAACTGTTTTTT. It codes for CASSLGDRVQKLFF.

Worth noting for this clonotype: One end of the junction varies from germline; a read error may be responsible. The gene calls are TRBV9 and TRBJ2-7, with D perhaps assigned TRBD1 or TRBD2 (7 bases each). The V gene's germline CDR1 is SGDLS and CDR2 YYNGEE. This CDR3 contains 15 residues. CDR3 nucleotides: TGTGTCAGCAGTGCCCGGGGGAGGGGGCGAGGCGAGCAGTACTTC. Its protein product is CVSSARGRGRGEQYF.

Remarks on this clonotype: Sequence at one end of the junction differs from germline and may be a read error. This rearrangement joins TRBV2 to TRBJ2-2, with a tentative D call TRBD2 (6 bases). Germline V gene data show CDR1 as SNHLY and CDR2 as FYNNEI. The CDR3 is 18 residues long. The CDR3 coding sequence is TGTGCCAGCAGTGACAGTTATACGGGACTTGTGAACACCGGGGAACTGTTTTTT. It yields the protein CASSDSYTGLVNTGELFF.

J is TRBJ1-2 and V is TRBV7-2; TRBD1 matches 9 bases. V lost 4 bases to trimming and J lost 7 bases; unmatched junction nucleotides: 7. The CDR3 is 14 residues long. Germline V gene data show CDR1 as SGHTA and CDR2 as FQGNSA. The chain's CDR3 is CASSSDRGFLGYTF. DNA for the CDR3: TGTGCCAGCAGCTCGGACAGGGGATTTCTTGGCTACACCTTC.